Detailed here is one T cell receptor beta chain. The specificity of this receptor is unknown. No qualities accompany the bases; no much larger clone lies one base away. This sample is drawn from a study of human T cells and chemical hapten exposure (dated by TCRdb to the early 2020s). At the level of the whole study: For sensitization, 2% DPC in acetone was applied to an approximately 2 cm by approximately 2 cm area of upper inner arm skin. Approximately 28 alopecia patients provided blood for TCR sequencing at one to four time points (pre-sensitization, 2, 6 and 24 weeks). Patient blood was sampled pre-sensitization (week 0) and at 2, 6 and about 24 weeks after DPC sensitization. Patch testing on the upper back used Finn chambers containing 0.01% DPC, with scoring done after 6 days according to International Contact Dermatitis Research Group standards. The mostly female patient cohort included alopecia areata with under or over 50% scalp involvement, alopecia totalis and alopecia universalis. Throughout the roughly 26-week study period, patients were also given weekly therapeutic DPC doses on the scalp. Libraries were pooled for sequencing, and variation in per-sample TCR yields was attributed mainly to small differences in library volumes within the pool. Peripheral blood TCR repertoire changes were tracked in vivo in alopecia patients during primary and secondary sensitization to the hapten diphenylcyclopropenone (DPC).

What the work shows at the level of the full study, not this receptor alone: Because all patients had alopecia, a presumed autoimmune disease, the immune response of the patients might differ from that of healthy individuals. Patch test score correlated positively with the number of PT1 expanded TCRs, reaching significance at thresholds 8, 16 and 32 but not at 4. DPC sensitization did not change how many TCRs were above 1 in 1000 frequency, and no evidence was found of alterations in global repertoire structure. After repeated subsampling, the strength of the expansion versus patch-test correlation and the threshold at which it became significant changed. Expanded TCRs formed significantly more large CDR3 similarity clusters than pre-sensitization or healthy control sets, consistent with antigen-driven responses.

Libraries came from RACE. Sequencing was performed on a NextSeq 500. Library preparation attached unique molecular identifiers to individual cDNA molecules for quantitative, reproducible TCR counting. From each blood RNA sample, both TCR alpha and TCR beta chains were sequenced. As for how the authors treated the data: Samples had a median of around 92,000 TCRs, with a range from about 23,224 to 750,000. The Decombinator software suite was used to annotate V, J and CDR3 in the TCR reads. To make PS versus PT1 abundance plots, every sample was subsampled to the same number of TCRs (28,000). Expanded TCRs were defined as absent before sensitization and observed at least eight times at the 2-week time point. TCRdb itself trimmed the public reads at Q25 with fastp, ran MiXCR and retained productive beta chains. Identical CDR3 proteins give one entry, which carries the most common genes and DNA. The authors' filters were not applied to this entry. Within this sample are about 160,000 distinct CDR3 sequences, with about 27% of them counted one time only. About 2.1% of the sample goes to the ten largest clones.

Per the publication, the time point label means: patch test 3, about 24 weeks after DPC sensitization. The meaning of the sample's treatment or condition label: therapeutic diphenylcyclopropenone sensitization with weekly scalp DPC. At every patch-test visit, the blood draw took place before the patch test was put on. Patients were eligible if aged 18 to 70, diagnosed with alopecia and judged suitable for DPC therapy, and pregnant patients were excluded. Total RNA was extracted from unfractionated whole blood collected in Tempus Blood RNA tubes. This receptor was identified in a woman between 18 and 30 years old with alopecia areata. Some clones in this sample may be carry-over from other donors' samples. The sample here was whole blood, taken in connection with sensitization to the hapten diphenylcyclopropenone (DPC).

DNA sequence: TGTGCCAGCAGTGAGGTCGGCCGATCTGATGGGCAGTACTTC. It is translated as CASSEVGRSDGQYF. This chain joins TRBV6-1 to TRBJ2-7, with no confidently assigned D gene. V was cut back by 3 bases and J by 9 bases, leaving a gap of 18 bases between them. CDR1 is given as MNHNS and CDR2 as SASEGT, both from the germline V gene. The CDR3 contains 14 residues, cysteine and phenylalanine counted. CDR3 DNA is the only sequence kept; it has 42 bases, read in frame from the first base.